The sequence of this T cell receptor (beta chain) was determined in a study of T cell repertoires in cytomegalovirus infection. Study summary: Indicated by public TCR beta signatures were CMV infection and matching HLA type.

Study-level findings and limits: Ex vivo, HLA-C-restricted CMV-specific TCR beta clonotypes prevailed over the rest of the response. Cumulative frequency of public TCR beta families picked out carriers of CMV plus the relevant HLA.

A single record per CDR3 protein comes from TCRdb applying MiXCR to the reads. The table records 300,000 to 400,000 distinct CDR3 sequences, almost 30% of them present only once. This clonotype was observed a few times. Its antigen is currently unknown. The germline V gene has CDR1 PRHDT and CDR2 FYEKMQ (reference sequence). This CDR3 spans 13 amino acids. V lost 5 bases and J 8 bases, leaving 12 bases between the germline ends. The sample in question was cultured PBMCs, obtained from culture after CMV antigen stimulation. The chain is built from TRBV13 and TRBJ1-4; tentative D call: TRBD1 (5 bases). The TCR sequence derives from a human donor in good health (CMV status not recorded). Some clones in this sample may be carry-over from other donors' samples. Written as DNA, the CDR3 is TGTGCCAGCAGCATCCGGGACGGCGAAAAACTGTTTTTT. Protein sequence: CASSIRDGEKLFF.